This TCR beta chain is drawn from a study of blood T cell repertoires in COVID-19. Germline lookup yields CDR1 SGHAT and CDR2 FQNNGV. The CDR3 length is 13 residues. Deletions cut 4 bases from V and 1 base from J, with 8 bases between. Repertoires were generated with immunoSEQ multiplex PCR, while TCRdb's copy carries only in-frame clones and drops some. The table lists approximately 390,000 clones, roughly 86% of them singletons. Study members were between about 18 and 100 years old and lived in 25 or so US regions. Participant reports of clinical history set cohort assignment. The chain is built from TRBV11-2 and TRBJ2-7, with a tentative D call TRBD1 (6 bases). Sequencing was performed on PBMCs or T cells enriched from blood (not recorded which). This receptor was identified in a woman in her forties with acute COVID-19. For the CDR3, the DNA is TGTGCCAGCAGCTCCGGACAGTCCTACGAGCAGTACTTC. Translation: CASSSGQSYEQYF.